What follows are 21 T cell receptor beta chains derived from one specimen sequenced in a study of tumor-infiltrating lymphocytes in oesophageal squamous cell carcinoma (dated by TCRdb to 2016 to 2017). The library was obtained by PCR. Instrument used: Illumina HiSeq 2000. Through fastp at Q25 and MiXCR, TCRdb rebuilt clones from the public reads, retaining in-frame beta chains. Entries that share a CDR3 protein sequence are merged under the most common genes and DNA. The sample table records approximately 18,000 distinct CDR3 sequences; 45% to 50% of these occur just once. In total, the top ten clones hold 20% to 25% of the sample. The sequencing sample was made of esophageal tumor tissue. These receptors were obtained from a male donor with esophageal squamous cell carcinoma.

In its sample, this clonotype ranks as medium-sized. The V gene is TRBV6-1, the J gene TRBJ2-1, with a weak D call TRBD1 (5 bases). Germline V lookup: CDR1 MNHNS, CDR2 SASEGT. The CDR3 length is 15 residues. V was trimmed by 6 bases and J by 2 bases, leaving 14 bases between them. The CDR3 region has the DNA TGTGCCAGCAGCAGCAGGGTTCAAACCTACAATGAGCAGTTCTTC. It yields the protein CASSSRVQTYNEQFF.

This clonotype was counted ten times or more. The chain joins TRBV7-8 to TRBJ2-1, with 13 positions matching TRBD2. The CDR3 runs 15 residues. Unmatched junction bases numbered 3, after V lost 5 bases and J lost 5 bases. Germline CDR1 and CDR2: SGHVS and FQNEAQ. CDR3 loop: CASSHGTSGDNEQFF. The DNA for the CDR3 is TGTGCCAGCAGCCATGGGACTAGCGGGGACAATGAGCAGTTCTTC. The whole variable domain, remainder taken from reference TRBV7-8 and TRBJ2-1, is GAGVSQSPRYKVAKRGQDVALRCDPISGHVSLFWYQQALGQGPEFLTYFQNEAQLDKSGLPSDRFFAERPEGSVSTLKIQRTQQEDSAVYLCASSHGTSGDNEQFFGPGTRLTVL.

The CDR3 spells CASSLGRGRRTDTQYF. The CDR3 DNA sequence: TGTGCCAGCAGCTTAGGGCGGGGAAGAAGGACAGATACGCAGTATTTT. V is TRBV7-6 and J is TRBJ2-3, with D possibly being TRBD2 (6 bases). Deletions cut 1 base from V and 3 bases from J, with 14 bases between. The CDR3 has 16 residues. Germline-derived CDR1 and CDR2 are SGHVS and FNYEAQ.

There are many counts of this clonotype. The junction differs from germline at one of its ends, possibly a read error. V and J are TRBV5-4 and TRBJ2-3, with 8 bases aligning to TRBD2. Germline CDR1 is SGHNT and CDR2 is YYREEE (reference sequence). The CDR3 has 15 residues. CDR3 coding DNA: TGCGCCAGCAGCGTTGTAGCGGGGAGCACAGATACGCAGTATTTT. Residues: CASSVVAGSTDTQYF.

In this sample, this clonotype is medium-sized. The V and J genes are TRBV12-3 or TRBV12-4 and TRBJ2-2, with unresolved D. The V gene lost 10 bases and the J gene lost 5 bases, with 11 bases spanning the gap. This CDR3 is 12 amino acids long. CDR3 nucleotides: TGTGCCAACCTCAGCCTTACCGGGGAGCTGTTTTTT. Amino acid sequence: CANLSLTGELFF.

The chain recombines TRBV6-6 with TRBJ2-3; 11 bases are shared with TRBD2. Germline values: CDR1 MNHNY, CDR2 SVGAGI (reference sequence). The V and J ends lost 0 bases and 0 bases, in that order; junction bases with no gene match: 8. The CDR3 totals 19 residues. In DNA, the CDR3 is TGTGCCAGCAGTTACTCAGGGACTAGCGGCCCCACTAGCACAGATACGCAGTATTTT. Translating gives CASSYSGTSGPTSTDTQYF.

Notes on this clonotype: Given the absence of the conserved phenylalanine or tryptophan at the CDR3 end, a read error is likely. Because the CDR3's place on the DNA is in doubt, the DNA is left out and the CDR3 is given as listed by TCRdb. The rearrangement links TRBV28 to TRBJ2-5; no DNA check was done on the table's D call, TRBD1. The CDR3 is 17 residues long, ends included. Germline V gene sequence: CDR1 MDHEN, CDR2 SYDVKM. This CDR3 reads CASSSQGFRDYGYTFGS.

This clonotype occurred many times. This chain joins TRBV12-3 or TRBV12-4 and TRBJ2-5, with 9 bases matching TRBD2. After removal of 3 bases from V and 1 base from J, the junction contained 3 bases not matched to a gene. The CDR3 has 15 amino acids. CDR3 DNA sequence: TGTGCCAGCAGTTTGGGGCGGGGGGGCCAAGAGACCCAGTACTTC. Translation: CASSLGRGGQETQYF.

The table lists this clonotype with a few counts. Germline is not matched at one junction end, which may reflect a read error. The chain carries TRBV6-1 and TRBJ1-1; 10 bases are shared with TRBD1. The germline V gene has CDR1 MNHNS and CDR2 SASEGT. The CDR3 length is 13 residues. DNA for the CDR3: TGTGCCAGCAGTGACGGGACAGGGGCTCTGGTCGTCTTT. It codes for CASSDGTGALVVF.

J is TRBJ2-3 and V is TRBV10-3, with 7 bases matching TRBD1. The end of the DNA aligns better with TRBJ2-1, so the J call may be wrong. The CDR3 runs 14 residues. The germline CDR1 and CDR2 sequences are ENHRY and SYGVKD. The CDR3 DNA follows: TGTGCCATCAACCCGACAGGGATTCACAATGAGCAGTTCTTC. Translating gives CAINPTGIHNEQFF.

Worth noting for this clonotype: A read error is likely, as this CDR3 ends without the conserved phenylalanine or tryptophan. It is unclear where the CDR3 begins or ends on the DNA, so no DNA is shown, and the CDR3 is as TCRdb lists it. The chain couples TRBV7-9 to TRBJ2-6; the table's D call TRBD1 went unverified against the DNA. Germline V gene sequence: CDR1 SEHNR, CDR2 FQNEAQ (reference sequence). The CDR3 region is 18 residues in length, termini included. CDR3 sequence reads: CASNDFPGQGTYEQYFGA.

In this sample, this clonotype turned up many times. CDR3 sequence reads: CASSDTSGSSDTQYF. Here the CDR3 DNA reads TGTGCCAGCAGTGACACTAGCGGGAGTTCAGATACGCAGTATTTT. The rearrangement links TRBV6-4 to TRBJ2-3, with 11 bases aligning to TRBD2. V dropped 2 bases and J dropped 4; count of bases not matched to a gene: 2. This CDR3 has 15 residues. The germline CDR1 and CDR2 sequences are MRHNA and SNTAGT.

In its sample, this clonotype is medium-sized (0.01 to 0.1%). V is TRBV6-1 and J is TRBJ2-1; D is uncertain. Trimming left V 7 bases short and J 5 bases short, with 15 bases between. The CDR3 has 14 residues. Germline-derived CDR1 and CDR2 are MNHNS and SASEGT. The CDR3 sequence is CASTFLTVNNEQFF. CDR3 in DNA: TGTGCCAGCACATTTTTGACTGTCAACAATGAGCAGTTCTTC.

The chain carries TRBV10-3 and TRBJ2-5; 9 bases match TRBD2. The DNA matches TRBJ2-1 better at its end, which makes the J call doubtful. Germline V gene data show CDR1 as ENHRY and CDR2 as SYGVKD. There are 15 residues in the CDR3. CDR3 loop: CAISLGSGGYNEQFF. The CDR3 nucleotides are TGTGCCATCAGTCTCGGGAGCGGGGGGTACAATGAGCAGTTCTTC.

This clonotype was detected many times. The chain recombines TRBV27 with TRBJ1-6, with D tentatively TRBD1 (5 bases). Looked up from germline, CDR1 is MNHEY and CDR2 is SMNVEV (reference sequence). The ends were cut back, 5 bases at V and 10 bases at J, with 9 bases in the middle. The CDR3 extends over 12 amino acids. Here the CDR3 reads CASSVGGSPLHF. The CDR3 DNA reads as TGTGCCAGCAGTGTCGGGGGGTCACCCCTCCACTTT.

The chain recombines TRBV7-2 with TRBJ2-7; D ambiguous. The CDR3 length is 13 residues. Deletions cut 5 bases from V and 3 bases from J, with 11 bases between. Germline CDR1 and CDR2: SGHTA and FQGNSA. CDR3 amino acids: CASSPRARYEQYF. CDR3 sequence (DNA): TGTGCCAGCAGCCCCCGGGCGCGCTACGAGCAGTACTTC.

The gene calls are TRBV7-2 and TRBJ1-5, with D perhaps matching TRBD1 (5 bases). The ends were cut back, 1 base at V and 0 bases at J, with 10 bases in the middle. The CDR3 runs to 16 residues. Germline-derived CDR1 and CDR2 are SGHTA and FQGNSA. The CDR3 protein is CASSLEGHYSNQPQHF. CDR3 sequence (DNA): TGTGCCAGCAGCTTAGAAGGACACTATAGCAATCAGCCCCAGCATTTT. The full variable domain, in which reference TRBV7-2 and TRBJ1-5 provide the parts outside the CDR3, is GAGVSQSPSNKVTEKGKDVELRCDPISGHTALYWYRQSLGQGLEFLIYFQGNSAPDKSGLPSDRFSAERTGGSVSTLTIQRTQQEDSAVYLCASSLEGHYSNQPQHFGDGTRLSIL.

This clonotype occurred once. J is TRBJ2-7 and V is TRBV7-2; 10 bases fit TRBD2. Germline V gene sequence: CDR1 SGHTA, CDR2 FQGNSA. Trimming at V came to 5 bases and at J to 1 base, leaving 5 bases not matched to a gene. This CDR3 region has 15 residues. The CDR3 here is CASSQQAGGSYEQYF. CDR3 bases: TGTGCCAGCAGCCAGCAAGCGGGAGGGTCCTACGAGCAGTACTTC.

Comments on this clonotype: The CDR3 does not close with the conserved phenylalanine or tryptophan, likely indicating a read error. The DNA is left out, because the CDR3 cannot be placed on it with certainty; the CDR3 is given as TCRdb lists it. The chain links TRBV4-1 to TRBJ2-1. From its first to its last residue, the CDR3 has 14 amino acids. Germline CDR1 is MGHRA and CDR2 is YSYEKL. The CDR3 region is CASSQEEIGQFFGS.

In its sample, this clonotype ranks as medium-sized. This may stem from a read error, because a much larger clone lies one nucleotide away. The chain carries TRBV7-2 and TRBJ2-1, with 12 bases aligning to TRBD2. The end of the DNA fits TRBJ2-7 better, so the J call may be wrong. CDR1 is SGHTA, CDR2 FQGNSA, per germline. The CDR3 is 16 residues long. This chain's CDR3 is CASSSRLAGAYNEQYF. The CDR3 region has the DNA TGTGCCAGCAGCTCCAGACTAGCGGGGGCCTACAATGAGCAGTACTTC.

This clonotype is deemed medium-sized. The chain links TRBV6-1 to TRBJ1-5, with a possible D match to TRBD1 (5 bases). CDR1 and CDR2 from the germline V gene are MNHNS and SASEGT. The CDR3 is made up of 17 amino acids. The germline V and J ends were trimmed by 6 bases and 0 bases, with 18 bases remaining between them. The CDR3 is CASSTIGAAGSNQPQHF. Here the CDR3 DNA reads TGTGCCAGCAGCACAATAGGGGCGGCAGGTAGCAATCAGCCCCAGCATTTT.